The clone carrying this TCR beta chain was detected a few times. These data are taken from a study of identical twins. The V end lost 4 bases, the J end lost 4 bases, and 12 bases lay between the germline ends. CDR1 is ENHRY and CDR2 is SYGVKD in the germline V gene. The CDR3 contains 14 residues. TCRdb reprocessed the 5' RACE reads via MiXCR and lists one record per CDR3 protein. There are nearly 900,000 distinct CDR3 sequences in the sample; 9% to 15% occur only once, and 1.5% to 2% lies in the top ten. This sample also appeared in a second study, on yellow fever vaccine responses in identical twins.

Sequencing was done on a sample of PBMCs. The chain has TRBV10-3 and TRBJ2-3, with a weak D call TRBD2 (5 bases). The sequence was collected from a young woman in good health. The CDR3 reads CAISAGRKADTQYF. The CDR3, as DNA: TGTGCCATCAGTGCGGGAAGGAAGGCAGATACGCAGTATTTT.